In its sample, the clone carrying this T cell receptor beta chain was seen a few times. Other DNA sequences in the same sample also yield this CDR3. V lost 0 bases and J lost 3, with 6 bases in between. Germline CDR1 is SGHRS and CDR2 is YFSETQ. The CDR3 has 13 amino acids. This specimen belongs to a study of shared T cell receptors in the human thymus. Clones were sequenced by immunoSEQ multiplex PCR, and TCRdb holds only the in-frame ones, with some missing. Altogether 550,000 to 800,000 clones are present, approximately 85% being singletons, with the ten largest covering under 0.012%. The data were also submitted as part of a second study, on human thymus T cells. From that second work: Thymus tissue was removed during corrective cardiac surgery.

This receptor was taken from a girl under three years old with a congenital heart defect. The chain recombines TRBV5-1 with TRBJ1-2; D is possibly TRBD1 (6 bases). What was sequenced was thymocytes. CDR3 amino acids: CASSLAGDYGYTF. The CDR3 DNA follows: TGCGCCAGCAGCTTGGCAGGGGACTATGGCTACACCTTC.